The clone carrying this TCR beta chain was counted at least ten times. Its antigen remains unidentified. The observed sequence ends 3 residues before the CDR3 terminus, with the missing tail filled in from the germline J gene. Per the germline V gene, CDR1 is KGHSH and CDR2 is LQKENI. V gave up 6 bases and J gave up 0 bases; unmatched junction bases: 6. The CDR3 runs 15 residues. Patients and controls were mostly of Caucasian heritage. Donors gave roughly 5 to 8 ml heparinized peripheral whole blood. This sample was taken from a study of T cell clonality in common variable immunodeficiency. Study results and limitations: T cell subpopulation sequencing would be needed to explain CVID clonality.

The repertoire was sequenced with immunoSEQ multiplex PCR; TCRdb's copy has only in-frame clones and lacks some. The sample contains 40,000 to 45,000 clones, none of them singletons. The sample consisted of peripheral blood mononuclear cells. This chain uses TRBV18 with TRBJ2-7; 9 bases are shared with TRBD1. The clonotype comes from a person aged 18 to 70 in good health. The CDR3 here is CASSSGQGISYEQYF. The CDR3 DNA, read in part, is TGTGCCAGCTCCTCGGGACAGGGTATCTCCTACGAG.